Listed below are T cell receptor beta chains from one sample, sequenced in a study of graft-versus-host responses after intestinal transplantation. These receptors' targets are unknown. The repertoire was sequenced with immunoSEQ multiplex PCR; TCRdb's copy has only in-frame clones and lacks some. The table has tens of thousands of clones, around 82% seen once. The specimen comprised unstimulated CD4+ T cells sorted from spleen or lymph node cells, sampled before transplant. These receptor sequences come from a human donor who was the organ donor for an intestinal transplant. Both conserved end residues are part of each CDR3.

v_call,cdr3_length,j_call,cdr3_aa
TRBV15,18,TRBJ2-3,CATSRVKQGTGSTDTQYF
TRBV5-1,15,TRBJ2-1,CASGETGGSYNEQFF
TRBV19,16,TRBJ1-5,CASSSDRGRGNQPQHF
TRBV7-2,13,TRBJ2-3,CASSSGTSGTQYF
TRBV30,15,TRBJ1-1,CAWSVLGTTNTEAFF
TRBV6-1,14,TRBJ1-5,CASTGDRGDQPQHF
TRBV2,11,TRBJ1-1,CASRRNTEAFF
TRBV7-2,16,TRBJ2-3,CASINGGRGYTDTQYF
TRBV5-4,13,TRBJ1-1,CASSSMTGLIAFF
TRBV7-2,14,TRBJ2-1,CASSFSRGYNEQFF
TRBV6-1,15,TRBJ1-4,CASMDRGTTNEKLFF
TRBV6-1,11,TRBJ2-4,CASSLGGIQYF